The T cell receptor beta chain described here comes from a study of blood T cell repertoires in COVID-19 (dated by TCRdb to 2020 to 2022). Context from the whole study: Samples from collaborators originated in the United States, Italy and Spain and spanned both the acute and convalescent phases of COVID-19. The material from the prospective study consisted of cDNA or gDNA derived from T cells, B-cell-depleted T cells, or PBMCs. The repertoires were made available in a free public database intended to serve as a resource for research on the immune response to SARS-CoV-2. The samples were drawn from two sources: the first 160 participants of the ongoing ImmuneRACE study, and fewer than 1,500 subjects contributed by 6 global collaborators. Where HLA class I and class II types were available, the types were taken from metadata supplied by the sample provider, not from assay-based typing. A de-identified subject ID, COVID-19 status, age in years and sex were almost always included in the sample metadata. The dataset comprised deeply sampled blood TCRbeta repertoires from subjects exposed to, actively infected with, or recovered from COVID-19.

This clone was observed a few times. Which antigen it targets is not known. Within one base of it there is no much larger clone, and no base qualities were kept. The collaborating institutions used their own protocols to collect whole blood in K2EDTA tubes. Collaborator samples were shipped for TCRbeta analysis as frozen whole blood, isolated PBMCs, or DNA extracted from either sample type. Broader findings and caveats from the paper: Clinical and demographic metadata were provided uncurated, with the amount varying by source and participant.

CDR1 SQVTM and CDR2 ANQGSEA are derived from the germline V gene. Compared with germline, V lacks 7 bases and J lacks 5 bases; bases without a gene match: 6. Spanning cysteine to phenylalanine, the CDR3 consists of 13 amino acids. Only the CDR3 portion is preserved as DNA: 39 bases, with reading frame beginning at the first base. TCRbeta CDR3 regions were amplified from genomic DNA using the immunoSEQ Assay, a bias-controlled multiplex PCR. As for the authors' bioinformatics: The number of nucleated cells in each sample was estimated from the amplification of reference gene primers within the assay. Sequence reads were collapsed and filtered to measure the absolute abundance of every unique TCRbeta CDR3 rearrangement. For each sample, productive Simpson clonality was calculated as the square root of Simpson's diversity index over productive rearrangements. TCRdb mirrors the immuneACCESS table, restricted to in-frame sequences. Some clones are absent from its copies; in checked studies, under half trace to an unresolved V gene, and the reason for the others is unknown. Clone size and the V and J calls come from that table; the DNA yielded D and trimming. In all, the sample holds approximately 110,000 clones, and around 85% of those were seen once. 10% to 15% of the sample goes to the ten largest clones.

What was sequenced was peripheral blood. This sequence was found in a human donor in a cohort sampled during active COVID-19. The chain is assembled from TRBV29-1 and TRBJ1-4, with 8 junctional bases fitting TRBD1. CDR3 loop: CSARTGRNEKLFF. DNA sequence: TGCAGCGCCCGGACAGGGAGGAATGAAAAACTGTTTTTT.